This entry lists 6 T cell receptor beta chains sequenced from one sample in a study of T cells in Graves' hyperthyroidism and ophthalmopathy. Regions amplified from RNA transcripts were the TCR beta CDR3 regions. HTBI primers were employed in a first-round RT-PCR of the TCR CDR3. TCRdb reanalysed the multiplex PCR reads using MiXCR and keeps one entry per CDR3 protein. The sample lists approximately 640,000 distinct CDR3 sequences, nearly 45% seen once, with less than 9.5% in the top ten. Sequencing was done on a sample of peripheral blood or thyroid tissue (not recorded which). The receptors shown here come from an adult man with Graves' disease, either hyperthyroidism or ophthalmopathy (not recorded which).

About this clonotype itself: This may be a read error: a much more frequent sequence differs by one nucleotide. This rearrangement joins TRBV7-3 to TRBJ1-2; 8 nucleotides align to TRBD1. Per germline, CDR1 SGHTA and CDR2 FQGTGA. CDR3 size: 16 residues. CDR3 nucleotide sequence: TGTACCAGCAGCATCGGACAGGGAAGGTTGGGCTATGGCTACACCTTC. It encodes CTSSIGQGRLGYGYTF.

At least ten counts were recorded for this clonotype. V gene TRBV29-1 combines with J gene TRBJ1-5, with TRBD1 matching 7 bases. Germline V gene sequence: CDR1 SQVTM, CDR2 ANQGSEA. V shed 5 bases, J shed 4 bases, and the junction held 8 bases outside the gene matches. The CDR3 contains 14 residues. CDR3 nucleotide sequence: TGCAGCGTTCGAGAGACGACAGGGAATCAGCCCCAGCATTTT. It yields the protein CSVRETTGNQPQHF. The whole variable domain, remainder taken from reference TRBV29-1 and TRBJ1-5, is SAVISQKPSRDICQRGTSLTIQCQVDSQVTMMFWYRQQPGQSLTLIATANQGSEATYESGFVIDKFPISRPNLTFSTLTVSNMSPEDSSIYLCSVRETTGNQPQHFGDGTRLSIL.

This clonotype showed up many times. The V and J genes are TRBV7-9 and TRBJ1-2; a possible D gene is TRBD1 (5 bases). CDR3 length: 17 residues. V lost 8 bases and J lost 1, with 23 bases in between. Germline V gene data show CDR1 as SEHNR and CDR2 as FQNEAQ (reference sequence). CDR3 in amino acids: CASGPSATQAFNYGYTF. The CDR3 DNA sequence: TGTGCCAGCGGCCCTTCCGCCACACAGGCGTTTAACTATGGCTACACCTTC.

This clonotype has just a few counts. This rearrangement joins TRBV7-9 to TRBJ2-5, with a possible D match to TRBD2 (5 bases). V was pared by 0 bases and J by 5 bases, with 16 bases between. From germline, CDR1 is SEHNR and CDR2 FQNEAQ (reference sequence). The CDR3 consists of 16 residues. In DNA form, the CDR3 reads TGTGCCAGCAGCTTAGCGCAAGGAGGCAGCCCGGAGACCCAGTACTTC. Its protein product is CASSLAQGGSPETQYF.

This clonotype occurred once. Relative to the germline gene, one junction end is altered; a read error may explain this. This chain uses TRBV10-3 with TRBJ1-1, with D unclear. This CDR3 comprises 12 residues. Germline V gene lookup returns CDR1 ENHRY and CDR2 SYGVKD. In DNA, the CDR3 is TGTACCATAAGGCGGGGATCCACTGAAGCTTTCTTT. Translation: CTIRRGSTEAFF.

In this sample, this clonotype turned up many times. The CDR3: CASSPGAPEAFF. The CDR3 bases are TGTGCCAGCAGTCCGGGAGCCCCTGAAGCTTTCTTT. The J gene is TRBJ1-1, the V gene TRBV12-3 or TRBV12-4, with no clear D. Trimming left V 5 bases short and J 6 bases short, with 10 bases between. CDR3 size: 12 residues.